This entry lists 26 T cell receptor beta chains sequenced from one sample in a study of blood T cell repertoires in COVID-19. Sequencing was performed with immunoSEQ multiplex PCR; in TCRdb, only in-frame clones are kept and a portion is missing. The profile covers fewer than 200,000 clones, with around nine tenths appearing a single time and 0.85% to 0.95% taken by the ten largest. Sequencing was performed on peripheral blood. The receptor set was obtained from a woman between 18 and 29 years old who had recovered from COVID-19.

The V and J genes are TRBV21-1 and TRBJ1-2; TRBD1, the table's D call, lacks a check against the DNA. TRBV21-1 is annotated as a pseudogene. The CDR3 has 15 residues. In DNA form, the CDR3 reads TGTGCCAGCAGCAAAGACGACAGGGCCAACTATGGCTACACCTTC. It translates to CASSKDDRANYGYTF.

To note about this clone: Other DNA sequences in this sample translate to the same CDR3. The rearrangement links TRBV7-2 to TRBJ2-7, with a tentative D call TRBD2 (6 bases). The CDR3 extends over 13 amino acids. The V and J ends lost 2 bases and 3 bases respectively, with 8 bases between them. Per the germline V gene, CDR1 is SGHTA and CDR2 is FQGNSA. The CDR3 coding sequence is TGTGCCAGCAGCTTAACGGGGGTCTACGAGCAGTACTTC. Translating it yields CASSLTGVYEQYF.

The V gene is TRBV18, the J gene TRBJ1-1, with D perhaps matching TRBD1 (5 bases). The CDR3 spans 14 residues. V shed 4 bases and J shed 5 bases, with 14 bases lying between them. Germline assignment: CDR1 KGHSH and CDR2 LQKENI. The CDR3, as DNA: TGTGCCAGCTCACTTGGTGGGGGAGGGACTGAAGCTTTCTTT. As protein: CASSLGGGGTEAFF.

This clone was picked up one time. This rearrangement joins TRBV20-1 to TRBJ2-5; 9 bases agree with TRBD2. Per the germline V gene, CDR1 is DFQATT and CDR2 is SNEGSKA (reference sequence). Germline trimming cut 3 bases from V and 4 bases from J; bases unmatched to any gene: 12. The CDR3 sequence is 16 residues long. This CDR3 is CSASEPAGGGLETQYF. CDR3 in DNA: TGCAGTGCTAGTGAACCAGCGGGGGGTGGGCTAGAGACCCAGTACTTC.

This rearrangement joins TRBV7-8 to TRBJ1-5, with D perhaps matching TRBD1 (5 bases). CDR3 length equals 14 residues. V was shortened by 6 bases and J by 7 bases, with 16 bases between the two germline ends. In germline, CDR1 is SGHVS, CDR2 FQNEAQ. The CDR3 DNA follows: TGTGCCAGCAGTAAAGACAGTAACGGACAGCCCCAGCATTTT. Translating gives CASSKDSNGQPQHF.

The chain is built from TRBV2 and TRBJ1-5, with D uncertain. The V gene lost 0 bases and the J gene lost 4 bases, with 10 bases spanning the gap. Germline lookup yields CDR1 SNHLY and CDR2 FYNNEI. This CDR3 is 15 amino acids long. CDR3: CASSEALGSNQPQHF. CDR3 in DNA: TGTGCCAGCAGTGAAGCGCTGGGCAGTAATCAGCCCCAGCATTTT. The full variable domain, completed using reference TRBV2 and TRBJ1-5, is EPEVTQTPSHQVTQMGQEVILRCVPISNHLYFYWYRQILGQKVEFLVSFYNNEISEKSEIFDDQFSVERPDGSNFTLKIRSTKLEDSAMYFCASSEALGSNQPQHFGDGTRLSIL.

CDR3 coding DNA: TGTGCCTGGAGACCACCCGGGACACAACCACGTAACTATGGCTACACCTTC. Its protein is CAWRPPGTQPRNYGYTF. J is TRBJ1-2 and V is TRBV30; TRBD1 is a possible D gene (6 bases). Per germline, CDR1 GTSNPN and CDR2 SVGIG (reference sequence). CDR3 length equals 17 residues. Trimming shortened V by 3 bases and J by 1 base, and 21 bases separated the two germline ends.

The V call is TRBV18, the J call TRBJ2-5; 9 bases match TRBD1. The CDR3 loop spans 15 amino acids. The ends lost 0 bases at V and 2 bases at J; junction bases unmatched: 1. Germline V gene lookup returns CDR1 KGHSH and CDR2 LQKENI. The CDR3: CASSPPQGAQETQYF. For the CDR3, the DNA is TGTGCCAGCTCACCACCACAGGGGGCTCAAGAGACCCAGTACTTC.

This chain joins TRBV10-3 and TRBJ2-3, with D possibly TRBD2 on 6 matching bases. Between the trimmed V and J ends, which lost 5 bases and 0 bases, there was a span of 9 bases. The germline CDR1 and CDR2 sequences are ENHRY and SYGVKD. The CDR3 contains 14 residues. The CDR3 loop reads CAISWGVSTDTQYF. The CDR3 nucleotides read TGTGCCATCAGTTGGGGGGTTAGCACAGATACGCAGTATTTT.

The genes are TRBV30 and TRBJ1-1; unclear D gene. The V end was cut by 2 bases, the J end by 4 bases, with 11 bases between. CDR1 and CDR2 from the germline V gene are GTSNPN and SVGIG (reference sequence). There are 13 residues in the CDR3. CDR3 DNA sequence: TGTGCCTGGAGTCTGGGGAGTGGCACTGAAGCTTTCTTT. This translates into CAWSLGSGTEAFF.

The chain has TRBV9 and TRBJ1-2; no clear D. V was trimmed by 1 base and J by 3 bases, leaving 19 bases between them. The CDR3 contains 17 residues. Germline V gives CDR1 SGDLS, CDR2 YYNGEE. The CDR3 nucleotides are TGTGCCAGCAGCGTATATCTGGGAGGCCAAACCCACTATGGCTACACCTTC. It is translated as CASSVYLGGQTHYGYTF.

This chain joins TRBV6-4 and TRBJ2-5; D is ambiguous. Germline V CDR1 and CDR2: MRHNA, SNTAGT. This CDR3 spans 16 amino acids. Trimming shortened V by 8 bases and J by 6 bases, and 25 bases separated the two germline ends. The CDR3 sequence is CASSNTPEQDTKTQYF. The CDR3 nucleotides read TGTGCCAGCTCAAACACCCCCGAACAAGATACGAAGACCCAGTACTTC.

The chain combines TRBV7-2 with TRBJ2-2; 8 positions match TRBD1. CDR1 is SGHTA and CDR2 is FQGNSA in the germline V gene. The V and J ends lost 5 bases and 2 bases, in that order; junction bases with no gene match: 7. This CDR3 is 16 amino acids long. CDR3 residues: CASSRDRGTNTGELFF. CDR3 nucleotide sequence: TGTGCCAGCAGCCGTGACAGGGGCACCAACACCGGGGAGCTGTTTTTT.

The chain carries TRBV14 and TRBJ2-7, with D tentatively TRBD2 (5 bases). In germline, CDR1 is SGHDN, CDR2 FVKESK. V was pared by 1 base and J by 3 bases, with 13 bases between. The CDR3 runs to 15 residues. For the CDR3, the DNA is TGTGCCAGCAGCCAAGGTGGACGGGGAAACTACGAGCAGTACTTC. Its translation: CASSQGGRGNYEQYF.

V usage is TRBV29-1 and J usage is TRBJ2-1, with TRBD2 matching over 7 bases. CDR3 length equals 14 residues. Germline CDR1 is SQVTM and CDR2 is ANQGSEA. The CDR3 DNA sequence: TGCACCTCCACCATTGGGGCGGGAGTGGGTGAGCAGTTCTTC. It yields the protein CTSTIGAGVGEQFF.

The V gene is TRBV6-6, the J gene TRBJ2-5; 10 bases agree with TRBD2. After removal of 6 bases from V and 2 bases from J, the junction contained 9 bases not matched to a gene. Germline CDR1 reads MNHNY; CDR2 reads SVGAGI (reference sequence). CDR3 length: 16 residues. DNA for the CDR3: TGTGCCAGCAGCTATAGGACTAGCGGAGAACAAGAGACCCAGTACTTC. As protein: CASSYRTSGEQETQYF.

V and J are TRBV6-1 and TRBJ1-1; 8 bases fit TRBD1. Trimming cost V 0 bases and J 8 bases; bases outside gene matches: 5. The CDR3 contains 14 residues. The germline V gene has CDR1 MNHNS and CDR2 SASEGT. CDR3 in amino acids: CASSEAHRGSEAFF. DNA of the CDR3: TGTGCCAGCAGTGAAGCGCACAGGGGGTCGGAAGCTTTCTTT.

This sequence joins TRBV13 and TRBJ2-3, with 10 bases lining up with TRBD2. J was trimmed by 2 bases and V by 0 bases; bases with no gene match: 2. The CDR3 length is 16 residues. Germline loops: CDR1 PRHDT, CDR2 FYEKMQ (reference sequence). This CDR3 reads CASSLGAGGLTDTQYF. Here the CDR3 DNA reads TGTGCCAGCAGCTTAGGAGCGGGGGGGCTCACAGATACGCAGTATTTT.

The chain has TRBV27 and TRBJ2-7; D is possibly TRBD1 (7 bases). The CDR3 consists of 16 residues. Germline CDR1 is MNHEY and CDR2 is SMNVEV (reference sequence). The V and J ends lost 5 bases and 4 bases respectively, with 21 bases between them. DNA for the CDR3: TGTGCCAGCAGTCCGTTCGGGGGACAGAACCCATACGAGCAGTACGTC. As protein: CASSPFGGQNPYEQYV.

This chain links TRBV6-6 with TRBJ2-5; 9 nucleotides align to TRBD1. The junction had 5 bases not matched to a gene; V was cut back by 1 base and J by 5 bases. The CDR3 spans 15 residues. Per the germline V gene, CDR1 is MNHNY and CDR2 is SVGAGI (reference sequence). CDR3 sequence reads: CASSYWNRGQETQYF. In DNA form, the CDR3 reads TGTGCCAGCAGTTACTGGAACAGGGGGCAGGAGACCCAGTACTTC.

The chain is built from TRBV6-1 and TRBJ2-7; D is perhaps TRBD2 (6 bases). CDR1 is MNHNS and CDR2 is SASEGT in the germline V gene. The V gene lost 1 base and the J gene lost 2 bases, with 15 bases spanning the gap. The CDR3 covers 16 residues. CDR3 sequence (DNA): TGTGCCAGCAGTGAAGGGACGGGGGTCTTCACCTACGAGCAGTACGTC. Translation: CASSEGTGVFTYEQYV.

The chain joins TRBV10-3 to TRBJ1-1, with 10 nucleotides matching TRBD1. This CDR3 contains 14 residues. The V segment lost 6 bases and the J segment 3 bases; nucleotides outside the gene matches: 4. Germline values: CDR1 ENHRY, CDR2 SYGVKD. The CDR3 coding sequence is TGTGCCATCAGGGGGACAGGGGTGGACACTGAAGCTTTCTTT. Residues: CAIRGTGVDTEAFF.

This clone occurred once. This chain joins TRBV28 and TRBJ2-1; 8 nucleotides line up with TRBD2. CDR3 length: 17 residues. V lost 1 base, J lost 2 bases, and 7 bases stayed unmatched. Germline assignment: CDR1 MDHEN and CDR2 SYDVKM. CDR3 loop: CASSLLWGLGPYNEQFF. For the CDR3, the DNA is TGTGCCAGCAGTTTATTATGGGGACTAGGGCCCTACAATGAGCAGTTCTTC.

In its sample, this clone was seen once. V and J are TRBV21-1 and TRBJ1-6; TRBD1 was called by the table and not checked on the DNA. TRBV21-1 is an annotated pseudogene. CDR3 length: 16 amino acids. This CDR3 is CASSKRDHRGRSPLHF. The CDR3 DNA is TGTGCCAGCAGCAAAAGGGATCACAGGGGGCGATCACCCCTCCACTTT.

The CDR3 loop is CASSYGFGGSDGYTF. The DNA of the CDR3 is TGTGCCAGCAGTTACGGGTTCGGGGGGTCGGATGGCTACACCTTC. This chain connects TRBV6-5 to TRBJ1-2; tentatively, D is TRBD1 (5 bases). Germline CDR1 MNHEY, CDR2 SVGAGI. V was clipped by 2 bases and J by 6 bases, with 16 bases between them. The CDR3 is 15 residues long.

This chain connects TRBV13 to TRBJ1-1, with unresolved D. The CDR3 extends over 15 amino acids. Germline V gene data show CDR1 as PRHDT and CDR2 as FYEKMQ (reference sequence). Deletions cut 1 base from V and 1 base from J, with 10 bases between. CDR3 loop: CASSLVRVRNTEAFF. CDR3 coding DNA: TGTGCCAGCAGCTTAGTCCGGGTGAGGAACACTGAAGCTTTCTTT.